A selection of T cell receptor beta chains follows, all from one sample in a study of T-cell memory formation after mild COVID-19. In TCRdb, the 5' RACE reads were re-called with MiXCR into one record per CDR3 protein. The data hold around 29,000 distinct CDR3 sequences, with around 16% observed a single time. What was sequenced was PBMCs or a T cell subset sorted from them (not recorded which). All receptors derive from an adult who had mild COVID-19 (a few samples of this study predate the infection). Cell type and time point are not known. Each CDR3 is given with its conserved first and last residue. D genes are given only for firm matches. Size is omitted from some rows. Given values are once, few, many or a class for expanded clones.

v_gene: TRBV24-1
abundance: many
j_gene: TRBJ1-2
d_gene: -
CDR3nt: TGTGCCACCAGTGAGGCGGACGGAACCATCTATGGCTACACCTTC
CDR3aa: CATSEADGTIYGYTF

v_gene: TRBV30
abundance: many
j_gene: TRBJ2-7
d_gene: -
CDR3nt: TGTGCCTGGAGTGTAGGGACCTACGAGCAGTACTTC
CDR3aa: CAWSVGTYEQYF

v_gene: TRBV30
abundance: -
j_gene: TRBJ1-5
d_gene: -
CDR3nt: TGTGCCTGGAGTTGGGGGATAAGCAATCAGCCCCAGCATTTT
CDR3aa: CAWSWGISNQPQHF

v_gene: TRBV12-3/TRBV12-4
abundance: few
j_gene: TRBJ1-5
d_gene: -
CDR3nt: TGTGCCAGCACCTACGACGGGAGTCAGCCCCAGCATTTT
CDR3aa: CASTYDGSQPQHF

v_gene: TRBV20-1
abundance: -
j_gene: TRBJ2-1
d_gene: -
CDR3nt: TGCAGTGCTAGAGATTTGCGGGGATACAATGAGCAGTTCTTC
CDR3aa: CSARDLRGYNEQFF

v_gene: TRBV30
abundance: -
j_gene: TRBJ1-1
d_gene: TRBD1
CDR3nt: TGTGCCCGACAGGGAAACACTGAAGCTTTCTTT
CDR3aa: CARQGNTEAFF

v_gene: TRBV6-6
abundance: many
j_gene: TRBJ1-1
d_gene: -
CDR3nt: TGTGCCAGCAGTTTAGCACGGGGGAACACTGAAGCTTTCTTT
CDR3aa: CASSLARGNTEAFF

v_gene: TRBV21-1
abundance: many
j_gene: TRBJ2-2
d_gene: -
CDR3nt: TGTGCCAGCAGGACCATGAACACCGGGGAGCTGTTTTTT
CDR3aa: CASRTMNTGELFF

v_gene: TRBV10-2
abundance: few
j_gene: TRBJ2-7
d_gene: -
CDR3nt: TGCGCCAGCATAGGACAGCACTACGAGCAGTACTTC
CDR3aa: CASIGQHYEQYF

v_gene: TRBV11-1
abundance: many
j_gene: TRBJ2-6
d_gene: -
CDR3nt: TGTGCCAGCAGACGCACAGCTGGGGCCAACGTCCTGACTTTC
CDR3aa: CASRRTAGANVLTF

v_gene: TRBV24-1
abundance: many
j_gene: TRBJ2-7
d_gene: -
CDR3nt: TGTGCCACCAACGATGTTCAAGGGGAGCAGTACTTC
CDR3aa: CATNDVQGEQYF

v_gene: TRBV19
abundance: -
j_gene: TRBJ2-1
d_gene: TRBD1
CDR3nt: TGTGCCAGTAGACTCTGGACAGGGGGGAGTTACAATGAGCAGTTCTTC
CDR3aa: CASRLWTGGSYNEQFF

v_gene: TRBV12-3/TRBV12-4
abundance: many
j_gene: TRBJ1-3
d_gene: -
CDR3nt: TGTGCCAGCAGTTCCACCAATCCAGGGCAGGCTGGAAACACCATATATTTT
CDR3aa: CASSSTNPGQAGNTIYF

v_gene: TRBV12-3/TRBV12-4
abundance: many
j_gene: TRBJ1-2
d_gene: -
CDR3nt: TGTGCCAGCAGGCCAGCCCAGGGAAGGGGATATGGCTACACCTTC
CDR3aa: CASRPAQGRGYGYTF

v_gene: TRBV5-4
abundance: few
j_gene: TRBJ2-7
d_gene: -
CDR3nt: TGTGCCAGCAGCCCAGACAGGTACGAGCAGTACTTC
CDR3aa: CASSPDRYEQYF

v_gene: TRBV20-1
abundance: few
j_gene: TRBJ1-2
d_gene: -
CDR3nt: TGCAGTGCTAAGAAAAGGGGGGTAGGGGTCTATGGCTACACCTTC
CDR3aa: CSAKKRGVGVYGYTF

v_gene: TRBV15
abundance: few
j_gene: TRBJ1-4
d_gene: -
CDR3nt: TGTGCCACCAGCCCGCGAGCTGATGCAACTAATGAAAAACTGTTTTTT
CDR3aa: CATSPRADATNEKLFF

v_gene: TRBV4-2
abundance: few
j_gene: TRBJ1-4
d_gene: -
CDR3nt: TGTGCCAGCAGCCAAGGGGGGGCAACTAATGAAAAACTGTTTTTT
CDR3aa: CASSQGGATNEKLFF

v_gene: TRBV4-1
abundance: many
j_gene: TRBJ1-1
d_gene: -
CDR3nt: TGCGCCAGCAGCCGAGGGGCCTTGAACACTGAAGCTTTCTTT
CDR3aa: CASSRGALNTEAFF

v_gene: TRBV2
abundance: many
j_gene: TRBJ1-1
d_gene: -
CDR3nt: TGTGCCAGTAACAGGGATATGAACACTGAAGCTTTCTTT
CDR3aa: CASNRDMNTEAFF

v_gene: TRBV6-6
abundance: many
j_gene: TRBJ2-7
d_gene: TRBD2
CDR3nt: TGTGCCAGCAGCTGGGGCAGCGGGAAGTCCTACGAGCAGTACTTC
CDR3aa: CASSWGSGKSYEQYF

v_gene: TRBV15
abundance: many
j_gene: TRBJ2-5
d_gene: -
CDR3nt: TGTGCCACCAGCAGACCCTTGGGGGCTGAGACCCAGTACTTC
CDR3aa: CATSRPLGAETQYF

v_gene: TRBV9
abundance: many
j_gene: TRBJ1-3
d_gene: -
CDR3nt: TGTGCCAGCAGTTCGGACGGGGAAAGGGTTAACGGAAACACCATATATTTT
CDR3aa: CASSSDGERVNGNTIYF

v_gene: TRBV5-1
abundance: many
j_gene: TRBJ1-1
d_gene: -
CDR3nt: TGCGCCAGCAGCTTGAATGTCCAGTCCAACACTGAAGCTTTCTTT
CDR3aa: CASSLNVQSNTEAFF

v_gene: TRBV3-1
abundance: many
j_gene: TRBJ1-1
d_gene: -
CDR3nt: TGTGCCAGCAGGCTTGGACAGAACACTGAAGCTTTCTTT
CDR3aa: CASRLGQNTEAFF

v_gene: TRBV11-2
abundance: -
j_gene: TRBJ2-2
d_gene: TRBD2
CDR3nt: TGTGCCTCCCGAGCGGGATATGGCACCGGGGAGCTGTTTTTT
CDR3aa: CASRAGYGTGELFF

v_gene: TRBV20-1
abundance: many
j_gene: TRBJ1-1
d_gene: -
CDR3nt: TGCAGTGGAGGTGGCCCGAACACTGAAGCTTTCTTT
CDR3aa: CSGGGPNTEAFF

v_gene: TRBV19
abundance: few
j_gene: TRBJ2-2
d_gene: -
CDR3nt: TGTGCCAGTAGTCCAGCTCGGGCAACGAACACCGGGGAGCTGTTTTTT
CDR3aa: CASSPARATNTGELFF

v_gene: TRBV28
abundance: -
j_gene: TRBJ2-2
d_gene: TRBD1
CDR3nt: TGTGCCAGCAGTCACCGGGGGACAGGGTGGAACACCGGGGAGCTGTTTTTT
CDR3aa: CASSHRGTGWNTGELFF

v_gene: TRBV29-1
abundance: once
j_gene: TRBJ1-4
d_gene: -
CDR3nt: TGCAGCGTTGATGGGGGGATCGGTGAAAAACTGTTTTTT
CDR3aa: CSVDGGIGEKLFF

v_gene: TRBV24-1
abundance: few
j_gene: TRBJ1-5
d_gene: TRBD1
CDR3nt: TGTGCCACCAGTGGGGCCGACGGGACAGGGAAACAGCCCCAGCATTTT
CDR3aa: CATSGADGTGKQPQHF

v_gene: TRBV6-5
abundance: many
j_gene: TRBJ2-5
d_gene: -
CDR3nt: TGTGCCAGCAGCTATGGCGGGGGCCATCGTTTGGGGACCCAGTACTTC
CDR3aa: CASSYGGGHRLGTQYF

v_gene: TRBV29-1
abundance: many
j_gene: TRBJ2-1
d_gene: -
CDR3nt: TGCAGCGTGCGTAAGACAGTCCTCCACAATGAGCAGTTCTTC
CDR3aa: CSVRKTVLHNEQFF

v_gene: TRBV5-6
abundance: -
j_gene: TRBJ2-1
d_gene: TRBD2
CDR3nt: TGTGCCAGCAGCTCATTAGCGGGGGGGCCGTATGAGCAGTTCTTC
CDR3aa: CASSSLAGGPYEQFF

v_gene: TRBV7-9
abundance: many
j_gene: TRBJ1-6
d_gene: -
CDR3nt: TGTGCCAGCAGCTTAGAACAGTATAATTCACCCCTCCACTTT
CDR3aa: CASSLEQYNSPLHF

v_gene: TRBV27
abundance: many
j_gene: TRBJ1-2
d_gene: TRBD1
CDR3nt: TGTGCCAGCAGTTACCGACAGGGTGGTGGCTACACCTTC
CDR3aa: CASSYRQGGGYTF

v_gene: TRBV27
abundance: -
j_gene: TRBJ2-5
d_gene: -
CDR3nt: TGTGACAGCAGTTTCCGGGTCACTGATCAAGAGACCCAGTACTTC
CDR3aa: CDSSFRVTDQETQYF

v_gene: TRBV7-9
abundance: -
j_gene: TRBJ2-1
d_gene: TRBD1
CDR3nt: TGTGCCAGCAGCTTATGGGGACAGGGCCACAATGAGCAGTTCTTC
CDR3aa: CASSLWGQGHNEQFF

v_gene: TRBV4-1
abundance: many
j_gene: TRBJ2-2
d_gene: TRBD1
CDR3nt: TGCGCCAGCAGCACGGACAGGAGCACCGGGGAGCTGTTTTTT
CDR3aa: CASSTDRSTGELFF

v_gene: TRBV28
abundance: many
j_gene: TRBJ2-5
d_gene: -
CDR3nt: TGTGCCAGCAGCCCATCCGACGGACACCCGTACCAAGAGACCCAGTACTTC
CDR3aa: CASSPSDGHPYQETQYF

v_gene: TRBV25-1
abundance: -
j_gene: TRBJ2-7
d_gene: TRBD1
CDR3nt: TGTGCCAGCAACGGACAGGGGAAGACCTACGAGCAGTACTTC
CDR3aa: CASNGQGKTYEQYF

v_gene: TRBV5-1
abundance: many
j_gene: TRBJ1-6
d_gene: -
CDR3nt: TGCGCCAGCAGCTTAGGGGCCCCAAATTCACCCCTCCACTTT
CDR3aa: CASSLGAPNSPLHF

v_gene: TRBV7-2
abundance: many
j_gene: TRBJ1-5
d_gene: -
CDR3nt: TGTGCCAGCAGCTTATCGACAGTTAGCAATCAGCCCCAGCATTTT
CDR3aa: CASSLSTVSNQPQHF

v_gene: TRBV20-1
abundance: -
j_gene: TRBJ1-5
d_gene: -
CDR3nt: TGCAGTGCTAGAGAGCCGGGACGGTATAGCAATCAGCCCCAGCATTTT
CDR3aa: CSAREPGRYSNQPQHF

v_gene: TRBV2
abundance: many
j_gene: TRBJ1-2
d_gene: -
CDR3nt: TGTGCCAGCAGCCCCAGACAGGTGTACACCTTC
CDR3aa: CASSPRQVYTF

v_gene: TRBV29-1
abundance: many
j_gene: TRBJ2-2
d_gene: -
CDR3nt: TGCAGCGTTTCCGGGGAGAACACCGGGGAGCTGTTTTTT
CDR3aa: CSVSGENTGELFF

v_gene: TRBV7-3
abundance: few
j_gene: TRBJ2-2
d_gene: TRBD2
CDR3nt: TGTGCCAGCAGCTTGACTAGCGGGGGGACAGCGAACACCGGGGAGCTGTTTTTT
CDR3aa: CASSLTSGGTANTGELFF

v_gene: TRBV21-1
abundance: many
j_gene: TRBJ2-1
d_gene: -
CDR3nt: TGTGCCATCCACCGACCCTACGGCAATGAGCAGTTCTTC
CDR3aa: CAIHRPYGNEQFF

v_gene: TRBV11-1
abundance: many
j_gene: TRBJ1-5
d_gene: -
CDR3nt: TGTGCCAGCAGCTTAAACAACGATCAGCCCCAGCATTTT
CDR3aa: CASSLNNDQPQHF

v_gene: TRBV7-3
abundance: medium-sized
j_gene: TRBJ2-1
d_gene: -
CDR3nt: TGTGCCAGCAGCTTAATATCCGCGAGCAATGAGCAGTTCTTC
CDR3aa: CASSLISASNEQFF

v_gene: TRBV6-5
abundance: medium-sized
j_gene: TRBJ2-1
d_gene: TRBD2
CDR3nt: TGTGCCAGCAGTTTCCTGACTAGCGGGTCCGACTACAATGAGCAGTTCTTC
CDR3aa: CASSFLTSGSDYNEQFF

v_gene: TRBV3-1
abundance: many
j_gene: TRBJ1-5
d_gene: TRBD1
CDR3nt: TGTGCCAGCAGCCAGGGACAGGGGGGCAATCAGCCCCAGCATTTT
CDR3aa: CASSQGQGGNQPQHF

v_gene: TRBV6-5
abundance: many
j_gene: TRBJ2-3
d_gene: TRBD2
CDR3nt: TGTGCCAGCAGTTACGGGGGACTAGCGGGGGGGCCCGGCACAGATACGCAGTATTTT
CDR3aa: CASSYGGLAGGPGTDTQYF

v_gene: TRBV9
abundance: -
j_gene: TRBJ1-1
d_gene: -
CDR3nt: TGTGCCAGCAGCGTAGCAGCGAACACTGAAGCTTTCTTT
CDR3aa: CASSVAANTEAFF

v_gene: TRBV18
abundance: many
j_gene: TRBJ2-3
d_gene: -
CDR3nt: TGTGCCAGCTCAACGGACTATTCCAGCACAGATACGCAGTATTTT
CDR3aa: CASSTDYSSTDTQYF

v_gene: TRBV7-9
abundance: -
j_gene: TRBJ1-1
d_gene: -
CDR3nt: TGTGCCAGCAGCTTTTTAGAGTTGGGGGGTGAAGCTTTCTTT
CDR3aa: CASSFLELGGEAFF